Sequencing of this T cell receptor beta chain was carried out in a study of CD8 T cells in ankylosing spondylitis. It was by quantitative 5'-RACE with molecular barcodes that TCR beta libraries were made. Via MiXCR, TCRdb re-called the 5' RACE reads, giving one row per CDR3 protein. The sample has 250,000 to 350,000 distinct CDR3 sequences, around 20% seen once. Trimming took off 0 bases at V and 4 bases at J, with 5 bases between the two ends. Per the germline V gene, CDR1 is SGHRS and CDR2 is YFSETQ. The CDR3 has 13 residues. General observations from the study: There was a TCR beta motif, made of eight highly homologous variants, that appeared characteristic of ankylosing spondylitis blood.

This clonotype showed up many times. What it binds is not known. The specimen sequenced was blood, either unsorted or a sorted T cell fraction (not recorded which). This chain uses TRBV5-1 with TRBJ2-1; unclear D gene. This TCR was sampled from a female donor with ankylosing spondylitis or in good health (not recorded which). CDR3 bases: TGCGCCAGCAGCTTGGACAGATACAATGAGCAGTTCTTC. This sequence encodes CASSLDRYNEQFF.